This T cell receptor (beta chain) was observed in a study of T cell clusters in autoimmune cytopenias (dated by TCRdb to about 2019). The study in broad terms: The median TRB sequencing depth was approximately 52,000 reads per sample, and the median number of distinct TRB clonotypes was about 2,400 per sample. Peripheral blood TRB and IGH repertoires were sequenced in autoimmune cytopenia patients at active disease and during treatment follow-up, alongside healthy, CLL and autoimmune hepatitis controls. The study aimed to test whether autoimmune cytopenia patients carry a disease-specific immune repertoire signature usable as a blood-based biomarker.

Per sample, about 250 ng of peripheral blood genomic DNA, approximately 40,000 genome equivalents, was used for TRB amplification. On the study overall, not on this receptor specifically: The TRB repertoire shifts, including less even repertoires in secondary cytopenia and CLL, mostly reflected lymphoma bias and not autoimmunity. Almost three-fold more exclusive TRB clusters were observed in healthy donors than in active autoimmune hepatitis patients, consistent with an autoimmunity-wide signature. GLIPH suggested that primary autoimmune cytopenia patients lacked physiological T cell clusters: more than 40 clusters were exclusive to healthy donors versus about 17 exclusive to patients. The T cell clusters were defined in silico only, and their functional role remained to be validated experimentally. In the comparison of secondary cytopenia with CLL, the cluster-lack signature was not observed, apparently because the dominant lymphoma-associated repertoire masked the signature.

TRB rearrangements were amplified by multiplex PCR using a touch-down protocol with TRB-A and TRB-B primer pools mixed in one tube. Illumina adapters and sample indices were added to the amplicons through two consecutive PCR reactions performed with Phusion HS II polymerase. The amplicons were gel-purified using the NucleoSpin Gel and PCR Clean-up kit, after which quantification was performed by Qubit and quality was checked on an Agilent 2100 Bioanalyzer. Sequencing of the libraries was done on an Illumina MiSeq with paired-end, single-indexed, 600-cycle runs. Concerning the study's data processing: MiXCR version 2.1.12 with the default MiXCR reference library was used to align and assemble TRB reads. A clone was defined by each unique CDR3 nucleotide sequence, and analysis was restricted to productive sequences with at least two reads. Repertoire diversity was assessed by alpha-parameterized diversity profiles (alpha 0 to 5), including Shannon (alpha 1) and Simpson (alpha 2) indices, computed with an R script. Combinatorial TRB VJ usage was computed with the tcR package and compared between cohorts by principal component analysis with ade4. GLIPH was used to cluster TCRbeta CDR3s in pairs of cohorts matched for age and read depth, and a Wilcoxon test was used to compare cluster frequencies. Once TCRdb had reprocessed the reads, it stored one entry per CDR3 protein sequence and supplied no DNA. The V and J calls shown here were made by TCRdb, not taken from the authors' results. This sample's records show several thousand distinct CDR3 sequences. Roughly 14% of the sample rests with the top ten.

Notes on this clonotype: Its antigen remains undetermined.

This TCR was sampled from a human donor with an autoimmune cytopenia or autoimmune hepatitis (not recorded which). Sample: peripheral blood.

The CDR3: CASSLVVSSETQYF. This chain is built from TRBV7-2 and TRBJ2-5. Reading the germline V gene gives CDR1 SGHTA and CDR2 FQGNSA. There are 14 amino acids in the CDR3, from cysteine to phenylalanine inclusive. No DNA accompanies this entry.